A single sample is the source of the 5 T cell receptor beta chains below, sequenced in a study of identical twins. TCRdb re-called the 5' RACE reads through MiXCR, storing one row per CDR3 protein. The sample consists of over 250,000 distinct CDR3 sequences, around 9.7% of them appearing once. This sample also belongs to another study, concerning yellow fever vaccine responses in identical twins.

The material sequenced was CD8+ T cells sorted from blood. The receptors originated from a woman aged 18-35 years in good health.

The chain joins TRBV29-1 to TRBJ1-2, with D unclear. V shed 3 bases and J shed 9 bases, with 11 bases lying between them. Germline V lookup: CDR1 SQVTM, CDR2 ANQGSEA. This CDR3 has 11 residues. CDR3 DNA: TGCAGCGTTGATTTAGGTGATCGCTACACCTTC. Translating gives CSVDLGDRYTF.

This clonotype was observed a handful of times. The CDR3 DNA reads as TGCGCCAGCAGCCCTAGCGGGATTAGCACAGATACGCAGTATTTT. It encodes CASSPSGISTDTQYF. The chain couples TRBV4-3 to TRBJ2-3; 9 bases agree with TRBD2. The CDR3 has 15 residues. V shed 4 bases and J 0 bases; nucleotides not matched to a gene: 2. Per germline, CDR1 LGHNA and CDR2 YSLEER.

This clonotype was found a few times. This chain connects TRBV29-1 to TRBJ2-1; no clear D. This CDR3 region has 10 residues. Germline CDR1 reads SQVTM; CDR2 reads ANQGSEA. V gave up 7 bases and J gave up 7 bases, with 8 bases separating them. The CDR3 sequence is CSASRNEQFF. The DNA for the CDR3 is TGCAGCGCTTCCCGGAATGAGCAGTTCTTC.

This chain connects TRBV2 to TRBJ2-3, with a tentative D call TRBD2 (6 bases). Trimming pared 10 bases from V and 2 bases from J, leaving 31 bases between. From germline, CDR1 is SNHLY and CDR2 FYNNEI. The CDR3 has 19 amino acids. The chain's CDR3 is CAISPGTTPIEDYTDTQYF. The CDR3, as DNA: TGTGCCATCAGCCCGGGGACCACTCCAATTGAGGACTACACAGATACGCAGTATTTT.

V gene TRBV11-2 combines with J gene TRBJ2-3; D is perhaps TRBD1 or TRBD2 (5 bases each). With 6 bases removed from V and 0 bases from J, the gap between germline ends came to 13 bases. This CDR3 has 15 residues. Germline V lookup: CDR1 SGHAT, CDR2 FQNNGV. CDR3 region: CASRSVGESTDTQYF. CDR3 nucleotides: TGTGCCAGCAGATCTGTGGGGGAGAGCACAGATACGCAGTATTTT.